The 31 T cell receptor beta chains presented below share a single source sample, sequenced in a study of cytomegalovirus exposure and HLA in healthy donors. Vbeta (60) and Jbeta (13) primers were used in the PCR. Profiling relied on immunoSEQ multiplex PCR, and the TCRdb table lists in-frame clones only, not all of them. The sample carries 170,000 or so clones, 80% recorded once. The sequenced sample consisted of PBMCs. The receptors here all came from a boy aged 5 to 17 in good health and CMV-seronegative.

The chain links TRBV5-8 to TRBJ1-2, with no clear D. The germline V and J ends were trimmed by 4 bases and 8 bases, with 18 bases remaining between them. Germline V gives CDR1 SGHTS, CDR2 YDEGEE. This CDR3 region has 14 residues. CDR3 loop: CASSQPSPKRGYTF. CDR3 bases: TGTGCCAGCAGCCAGCCGTCCCCCAAGCGCGGCTACACCTTC.

Written as DNA, the CDR3 is TGCGCCAGCAGCTTGGAGAATCAGAGGGCTGAAGCTTTCTTT. Residues: CASSLENQRAEAFF. The chain links TRBV5-1 to TRBJ1-1, with no clear D. CDR3 length: 14 amino acids. Germline CDR1 SGHRS, CDR2 YFSETQ. V was trimmed by 0 bases and J by 6 bases, leaving 12 bases between them. The full variable domain, its missing parts supplied by reference TRBV5-1 and TRBJ1-1, is KAGVTQTPRYLIKTRGQQVTLSCSPISGHRSVSWYQQTPGQGLQFLFEYFSETQRNKGNFPGRFSGRQFSNSRSEMNVSTLELGDSALYLCASSLENQRAEAFFGQGTRLTVV.

This clone was recorded once. V usage is TRBV2 and J usage is TRBJ2-7, with a tentative D call TRBD1 (5 bases). Germline V gene sequence: CDR1 SNHLY, CDR2 FYNNEI. The CDR3 spans 14 residues. With 0 bases removed from V and 6 bases from J, the gap between germline ends came to 12 bases. CDR3 bases: TGTGCCAGCAGTGAAGCCGGCGCAGGGATCGAGCAGTACTTC. Amino acid sequence: CASSEAGAGIEQYF.

The chain combines TRBV6-1 with TRBJ1-5; no firm D call. The CDR3 loop spans 14 amino acids. Germline V gene lookup returns CDR1 MNHNS and CDR2 SASEGT. V shed 3 bases and J shed 2 bases, with 8 bases lying between them. The CDR3 loop reads CASSELLGNQPQHF. As DNA, the CDR3 is TGTGCCAGCAGTGAGCTATTAGGCAATCAGCCCCAGCATTTT.

This chain connects TRBV9 to TRBJ1-2; D is uncertain. This CDR3 is built from 15 residues. V lost 0 bases to trimming and J lost 0 bases, with 9 bases between them. Looked up from germline, CDR1 is SGDLS and CDR2 is YYNGEE. In nucleotides, the CDR3 is TGTGCCAGCAGCGTAGTCGGGTCGTCTAACTATGGCTACACCTTC. Translating it yields CASSVVGSSNYGYTF.

The CDR3 DNA reads TGTGCCAGCAGCCTTGACAGGGGCGAGCAGTACTTC. Encoded protein: CASSLDRGEQYF. The chain has TRBV13 and TRBJ2-5, with TRBD1 matching over 8 bases. The end of the DNA fits TRBJ2-7 better, so the J call may be wrong. Germline loops: CDR1 PRHDT, CDR2 FYEKMQ (reference sequence). The length of the CDR3 is 12 residues.

The rearrangement links TRBV29-1 to TRBJ1-1, with TRBD1 as a possible D gene (5 bases). V was trimmed by 4 bases and J by 0 bases, leaving 9 bases between them. There are 13 residues in the CDR3. CDR1 and CDR2 (germline): SQVTM, ANQGSEA. CDR3 sequence reads: CSVVSRVNTEAFF. CDR3 DNA sequence: TGCAGCGTTGTGTCCAGGGTGAACACTGAAGCTTTCTTT.

The rearrangement joins TRBV29-1 to TRBJ2-5; D remains ambiguous. TRBJ2-7 explains the end of the DNA better; the J call may be wrong. In germline, CDR1 is SQVTM, CDR2 ANQGSEA. This CDR3 region has 13 residues. The CDR3 here is CSVEDPGGYEQYF. CDR3 bases: TGCAGCGTTGAAGATCCGGGTGGCTACGAGCAGTACTTC.

This CDR3 reads CASSGQGEGTEAFF. The CDR3 DNA follows: TGTGCCAGCAGTGGACAGGGGGAAGGCACTGAAGCTTTCTTT. V usage is TRBV2 and J usage is TRBJ1-1; 9 bases align to TRBD1. V lost 4 bases to trimming and J lost 4 bases; unmatched junction nucleotides: 4. The CDR3 contains 14 residues. Germline CDR1 and CDR2: SNHLY and FYNNEI. Looking up the rest from reference TRBV2 and TRBJ1-1 gives the full variable domain: EPEVTQTPSHQVTQMGQEVILRCVPISNHLYFYWYRQILGQKVEFLVSFYNNEISEKSEIFDDQFSVERPDGSNFTLKIRSTKLEDSAMYFCASSGQGEGTEAFFGQGTRLTVV.

The chain has TRBV11-3 and TRBJ2-2; a possible D gene is TRBD1 (6 bases). Germline CDR1 is SGHNT and CDR2 is YENEEA. This CDR3 has 15 amino acids. Trimming stripped 8 bases from V and 5 bases from J, with 18 bases between. The chain's CDR3 is CASLGQPGGTGELFF. CDR3 in DNA: TGTGCCAGCCTAGGACAGCCTGGGGGAACCGGGGAGCTGTTTTTT. Variable domain in full (rest from reference TRBV11-3 and TRBJ2-2): EAGVVQSPRYKIIEKKQPVAFWCNPISGHNTLYWYLQNLGQGPELLIRYENEEAVDDSQLPKDRFSAERLKGVDSTLKIQPAELGDSAVYLCASLGQPGGTGELFFGEGSRLTVL.

This clone has just a few counts. The chain has TRBV7-8 and TRBJ1-2; no definite D call. The V end lost 5 bases, the J end lost 4 bases, and 14 bases lay between the germline ends. The CDR3 consists of 14 residues. Germline loops: CDR1 SGHVS, CDR2 FQNEAQ. The CDR3 region has the DNA TGTGCCAGCAGCGCCAGATTATCAACCTATGGCTACACCTTC. Translating gives CASSARLSTYGYTF. Variable domain in full (rest from reference TRBV7-8 and TRBJ1-2): GAGVSQSPRYKVAKRGQDVALRCDPISGHVSLFWYQQALGQGPEFLTYFQNEAQLDKSGLPSDRFFAERPEGSVSTLKIQRTQQEDSAVYLCASSARLSTYGYTFGSGTRLTVV.

The gene calls are TRBV29-1 and TRBJ1-1, with D possibly TRBD1 on 5 matching bases. The CDR3 has 13 amino acids. Trimming shortened V by 1 base and J by 6 bases, and 12 bases separated the two germline ends. The germline V gene encodes CDR1 SQVTM and CDR2 ANQGSEA. CDR3 protein: CSVEGEGAAEAFF. The CDR3 nucleotides read TGCAGCGTTGAAGGGGAAGGGGCTGCTGAAGCTTTCTTT.

This clone was detected a few times. The chain combines TRBV10-3 with TRBJ2-7; TRBD1 is a possible D gene (5 bases). V gave up 5 bases and J gave up 2 bases, with 13 bases separating them. The CDR3 is made up of 14 amino acids. Germline V gene data show CDR1 as ENHRY and CDR2 as SYGVKD. The chain's CDR3 is CAISPRASPYEQYF. The CDR3 coding sequence is TGTGCCATCAGTCCCAGGGCGTCCCCCTACGAGCAGTACTTC.

The rearrangement joins TRBV10-3 to TRBJ2-3; perhaps TRBD2 as D (7 bases). This CDR3 has 17 amino acids. Trimming left V 2 bases short and J 2 bases short, with 17 bases between. Germline-derived CDR1 and CDR2 are ENHRY and SYGVKD. The chain's CDR3 is CAISERGGRGNTDTQYF. The CDR3 DNA is TGTGCCATCAGTGAGAGGGGGGGGCGGGGCAACACAGATACGCAGTATTTT.

V gene TRBV7-2 combines with J gene TRBJ1-2; maybe TRBD1 (5 bases). Trimming left V 6 bases short and J 0 bases short, with 20 bases between. The CDR3 extends over 17 amino acids. Germline assignment: CDR1 SGHTA and CDR2 FQGNSA. The CDR3 nucleotides read TGTGCCAGCAGTAGGGGTGGCAGGGATATCACTAACTATGGCTACACCTTC. Translating gives CASSRGGRDITNYGYTF.

This clone has more than one count but fewer than ten. The chain recombines TRBV11-3 with TRBJ2-1, with D possibly matching TRBD2 (5 bases). V was trimmed by 1 base and J by 12 bases, leaving 28 bases between them. This CDR3 has 18 residues. In germline, CDR1 is SGHNT, CDR2 YENEEA. DNA for the CDR3: TGTGCCAGCAGCTTAGGAGGCCTGTACCTGACTACCAATTTGGGGCAGTTCTTC. This gives the protein CASSLGGLYLTTNLGQFF.

The chain carries TRBV27 and TRBJ1-1, with D possibly being TRBD1 (5 bases). V lost 6 bases, J lost 3 bases, and 11 bases lay in between. The CDR3 totals 13 residues. Per germline, CDR1 MNHEY and CDR2 SMNVEV (reference sequence). The CDR3 DNA follows: TGTGCCAGCAGAACGATGACAGACACTGAAGCTTTCTTT. Translation: CASRTMTDTEAFF.

The V gene is TRBV5-1, the J gene TRBJ2-6; D uncertain. The CDR3 spans 16 residues. The germline V gene has CDR1 SGHRS and CDR2 YFSETQ. V was clipped by 5 bases and J by 0 bases, with 12 bases between them. This CDR3 is CASRRVRSSGANVLTF. For the CDR3, the DNA is TGCGCCAGCAGACGGGTGCGTAGCTCTGGGGCCAACGTCCTGACTTTC.

CDR3 sequence: CASSLAEAGWEQYF. CDR3 in DNA: TGTGCCAGCAGCTTGGCCGAGGCAGGGTGGGAGCAGTACTTC. This chain joins TRBV7-9 and TRBJ2-7, with a possible D match to TRBD1 (5 bases). The germline CDR1 and CDR2 sequences are SEHNR and FQNEAQ (reference sequence). This CDR3 comprises 14 residues. Trimming stripped 3 bases from V and 7 bases from J, with 16 bases between.

The chain employs TRBV5-4 and TRBJ1-5; D is ambiguous. Trimming stripped 4 bases from V and 2 bases from J, with 10 bases between. The CDR3 contains 14 residues. CDR1 is SGHNT and CDR2 is YYREEE in the germline V gene (reference sequence). The CDR3 DNA reads as TGTGCCAGCAGCCGGGGTGGGGGCAATCAGCCCCAGCATTTT. Protein product: CASSRGGGNQPQHF.

The J gene is TRBJ2-7, the V gene TRBV6-5; D may be TRBD2 (6 bases). Germline loops: CDR1 MNHEY, CDR2 SVGAGI. This CDR3 comprises 16 residues. Trimming removed 2 bases at V and 1 base at J, with 15 bases between. The CDR3 loop reads CASSYVRGSVSYEQYF. CDR3 bases: TGTGCCAGCAGTTACGTCCGGGGGAGTGTATCCTACGAGCAGTACTTC.

This chain links TRBV12-1 with TRBJ1-3; TRBD1, the D gene given by the table, was not confirmed from the DNA. TRBV12-1 is a recognized pseudogene. The length of the CDR3 is 20 residues. The CDR3 region is CASSFAKGGLPMGGGNTIYF. The CDR3 DNA reads as TGTGCCAGCAGCTTTGCGAAAGGGGGTTTGCCGATGGGTGGTGGAAACACCATATATTTT.

The chain carries TRBV6-1 and TRBJ2-1, with a tentative D call TRBD2 (6 bases). CDR1 is MNHNS and CDR2 is SASEGT in the germline V gene. The ends were cut back, 11 bases at V and 8 bases at J, with 22 bases in the middle. This CDR3 contains 14 residues. CDR3 nucleotide sequence: TGTGCCGGTACCGGGACTTCCCCTGCCGATGAGCAGTTCTTC. It yields the protein CAGTGTSPADEQFF.

The gene calls are TRBV2 and TRBJ1-4; 7 bases fit TRBD1. The CDR3 runs to 13 residues. CDR1 and CDR2 from the germline V gene are SNHLY and FYNNEI. The trim removed 4 bases at V and 8 bases at J, leaving 4 bases unmatched. The CDR3 sequence: CASSATGREKLFF. CDR3 nucleotide sequence: TGTGCCAGCAGTGCGACAGGGCGGGAAAAACTGTTTTTT. Complete variable domain (other parts from reference TRBV2 and TRBJ1-4): EPEVTQTPSHQVTQMGQEVILRCVPISNHLYFYWYRQILGQKVEFLVSFYNNEISEKSEIFDDQFSVERPDGSNFTLKIRSTKLEDSAMYFCASSATGREKLFFGSGTQLSVL.

The chain recombines TRBV2 with TRBJ2-2; no definite D call. Germline CDR1 and CDR2: SNHLY and FYNNEI. V shed 7 bases and J shed 2 bases, with 11 bases lying between them. The length of the CDR3 is 14 residues. This chain's CDR3 is CASTALENTGELFF. The CDR3 coding sequence is TGTGCCAGCACCGCCCTAGAAAACACCGGGGAGCTGTTTTTT. Full variable domain (remainder filled in from reference TRBV2 and TRBJ2-2): EPEVTQTPSHQVTQMGQEVILRCVPISNHLYFYWYRQILGQKVEFLVSFYNNEISEKSEIFDDQFSVERPDGSNFTLKIRSTKLEDSAMYFCASTALENTGELFFGEGSRLTVL.

The V gene is TRBV13, the J gene TRBJ2-7, with a possible D match to TRBD1 (6 bases). The CDR3 length is 14 residues. V gave up 2 bases and J gave up 5 bases, with 13 bases separating them. The V gene's germline CDR1 is PRHDT and CDR2 FYEKMQ (reference sequence). The CDR3 DNA reads as TGTGCCAGCAGCTTACGAGGGACAATCCACGAGCAGTACTTC. It translates to CASSLRGTIHEQYF.

The chain is built from TRBV7-8 and TRBJ1-4; 8 bases agree with TRBD1. Germline V gene sequence: CDR1 SGHVS, CDR2 FQNEAQ. The CDR3 has 14 amino acids. J was trimmed by 12 bases and V by 0 bases; bases with no gene match: 6. The CDR3 sequence is CASSLARQGAELFF. The CDR3 DNA sequence: TGTGCCAGCAGCTTAGCCCGGCAGGGGGCAGAACTGTTTTTT.

This clone occurred a few times. The chain links TRBV7-8 to TRBJ2-3; 12 nucleotides align to TRBD2. Looked up from germline, CDR1 is SGHVS and CDR2 is FQNEAQ. The V and J ends lost 3 bases and 2 bases, in that order; junction bases with no gene match: 3. This CDR3 has 16 residues. DNA of the CDR3: TGTGCCAGCAGCTTCCTAGCGGGGGGGAACACAGATACGCAGTATTTT. As protein: CASSFLAGGNTDTQYF.

This clone was detected a few times. V is TRBV13 and J is TRBJ1-1; 7 bases agree with TRBD1. V lost 5 bases and J lost 1; bases outside the gene matches: 7. Germline CDR1 is PRHDT and CDR2 is FYEKMQ (reference sequence). This CDR3 is built from 15 residues. CDR3 in amino acids: CASSPRTGPNTEAFF. The CDR3 nucleotides read TGTGCCAGCAGCCCCCGGACAGGACCGAACACTGAAGCTTTCTTT.

The rearrangement uses TRBV2 and TRBJ2-7, with 10 nucleotides matching TRBD2. V lost 0 bases, J lost 3 bases, and 5 bases stayed unmatched. The CDR3 loop spans 16 amino acids. Germline V CDR1 and CDR2: SNHLY, FYNNEI. The DNA for the CDR3 is TGTGCCAGCAGTGAAGCTAGCGGGGGGCTAGGCTACGAGCAGTACTTC. This codes for CASSEASGGLGYEQYF.

The chain joins TRBV19 to TRBJ1-2; 7 bases are shared with TRBD1. CDR1 is LNHDA and CDR2 is SQIVND in the germline V gene (reference sequence). This CDR3 has 15 residues. After removal of 9 bases from V and 7 bases from J, the junction contained 17 bases not matched to a gene. CDR3 sequence reads: CASTPDPGTAGGYTF. The CDR3 DNA reads as TGTGCCAGCACTCCCGACCCTGGGACAGCGGGTGGCTACACCTTC.